The clone carrying this T cell receptor beta chain was detected a few times. Its specificity is unknown. Primers used in a second PCR of about 6 to 11 cycles were a sample-barcoded 5' primer and a J-beta primer mix. TCRdb reprocessed the 5' RACE reads with MiXCR, giving one entry per CDR3 protein. The table has over a million distinct CDR3 sequences, roughly 59% seen once; the top ten hold under 8.5%. This entry comes from a study of blood T cells in healthy people across ages. Study-level background: In model experiments, template switching was able to capture about one barcoded beta molecule for every two T cells that were present.

Study findings and constraints: Estimated diversity, derived from one million T cells, was regarded as an underestimate.

Trimming stripped 3 bases from V and 0 bases from J, with 15 bases between. Germline CDR1 is ENHRY and CDR2 is SYGVKD. There are 16 residues in the CDR3. The rearrangement joins TRBV10-3 to TRBJ2-7; maybe TRBD1 (6 bases). The receptor comes from a man aged 18-30 years in good health. Sequenced: blood. The CDR3 loop is CAISDKAGVSSYEQYF. The CDR3 nucleotides read TGTGCCATCAGTGATAAGGCAGGGGTCAGCTCCTACGAGCAGTACTTC.